These 6 T cell receptor beta chains share one sample of origin, sequenced in a study of CD8 T cells in ankylosing spondylitis. Overall study results and limits: Apparently characteristic of ankylosing spondylitis blood was a TCR beta motif (roughly 8 highly homologous variants).

From the 5' RACE reads, TCRdb called clonotypes with MiXCR, one entry per CDR3 protein. The table includes fewer than 550,000 distinct CDR3 sequences, about 5.2% detected once. Their specific antigens are unknown. Material: blood, either unsorted or a sorted T cell fraction (not recorded which). The source is a male donor with ankylosing spondylitis.

This clonotype was counted many times. The chain has TRBV7-9 and TRBJ1-4, with D uncertain. The CDR3 sequence is 14 residues long. Trimming shortened V by 5 bases and J by 2 bases, and 9 bases separated the two germline ends. CDR1 is SEHNR, CDR2 FQNEAQ, per germline (reference sequence). The CDR3 spells CASSQTLTNEKLFF. Written as DNA, the CDR3 is TGTGCCAGCAGCCAGACACTGACTAATGAAAAACTGTTTTTT.

This clonotype showed up many times. The chain combines TRBV20-1 with TRBJ2-5; 12 bases agree with TRBD2. The trim removed 2 bases at V and 4 bases at J, leaving 8 bases unmatched. CDR1 DFQATT and CDR2 SNEGSKA come from the germline V gene (reference sequence). The CDR3 is 16 residues long. Here the CDR3 DNA reads TGCAGTGCTAGACCGTGGACTAGCGGGGTGGGAGAGACCCAGTACTTC. This translates into CSARPWTSGVGETQYF.

This clonotype was detected many times. The chain links TRBV7-2 to TRBJ1-2, with a tentative D call TRBD1 (6 bases). The CDR3 totals 14 residues. Germline V CDR1 and CDR2: SGHTA, FQGNSA. Trimming stripped 3 bases from V and 6 bases from J, with 14 bases between. CDR3 nucleotides: TGTGCCAGCAGCTTGAGGGACATGCGGAATGGCTACACCTTC. This translates into CASSLRDMRNGYTF.

The sample holds many counts of this clonotype. The chain couples TRBV6-5 to TRBJ2-3; D gene ambiguous. V was shortened by 0 bases and J by 2 bases, with 6 bases between the two germline ends. CDR1 MNHEY and CDR2 SVGAGI come from the germline V gene. This CDR3 spans 14 amino acids. DNA for the CDR3: TGTGCCAGCAGTTACTCTTCACACACAGATACGCAGTATTTT. This translates into CASSYSSHTDTQYF.

The chain combines TRBV20-1 with TRBJ2-3; 7 bases are shared with TRBD2. Trimming took 4 bases from V and 0 from J; bases not matched to a gene: 16. There are 18 residues in the CDR3. Germline CDR1 reads DFQATT; CDR2 reads SNEGSKA (reference sequence). The CDR3 sequence: CSAKGLIKTSPSTDTQYF. CDR3 coding DNA: TGCAGTGCTAAAGGCCTTATTAAGACTAGCCCTAGCACAGATACGCAGTATTTT.

The sample holds many counts of this clonotype. This chain uses TRBV7-2 with TRBJ2-3; 11 bases agree with TRBD2. Germline assignment: CDR1 SGHTA and CDR2 FQGNSA. The CDR3 length is 15 residues. V gave up 8 bases and J gave up 4 bases; unmatched junction bases: 8. The CDR3 reads CASEVAGGPADTQYF. CDR3 in DNA: TGTGCCAGCGAGGTAGCGGGGGGGCCAGCAGATACGCAGTATTTT.